The next 16 T cell receptor beta chains were all read from a single sample in a study of cytomegalovirus exposure and HLA in healthy donors. Amplification used 60 Vbeta primers and 13 Jbeta primers. Libraries were prepared by immunoSEQ multiplex PCR; TCRdb keeps only in-frame clonotypes and omits some of them. The data hold a few hundred thousand clones, with 70% to 90% observed a single time. The sequenced sample was PBMCs. Receptor source: an older woman in good health and CMV-seropositive.

This chain connects TRBV29-1 to TRBJ2-7; TRBD2 aligns across 7 bases. With 4 bases clipped from V and 1 base from J, the junction kept 4 bases outside the gene matches. The germline V gene has CDR1 SQVTM and CDR2 ANQGSEA. The CDR3 runs 13 residues. The DNA for the CDR3 is TGCAGCGTTGGGCTCGGGGGGTCCTACGAGCAGTACTTC. Encoded protein: CSVGLGGSYEQYF.

The chain links TRBV10-3 to TRBJ2-1, with a weak D call TRBD2 (5 bases). V was clipped by 7 bases and J by 8 bases, with 18 bases between them. The CDR3 sequence is 14 residues long. From germline, CDR1 is ENHRY and CDR2 SYGVKD. The DNA for the CDR3 is TGTGCCATCATGGGCGACGGGATTAAGGATGAGCAGTTCTTC. The encoded protein is CAIMGDGIKDEQFF.

The chain employs TRBV11-2 and TRBJ1-3; 7 bases fit TRBD1. Unmatched junction bases numbered 5, after V lost 6 bases and J lost 0 bases. The CDR3 spans 15 residues. Germline V lookup: CDR1 SGHAT, CDR2 FQNNGV. CDR3 region: CASRSGQHSGNTIYF. For the CDR3, the DNA is TGTGCCAGCAGATCGGGACAGCACTCTGGAAACACCATATATTTT.

The chain recombines TRBV7-8 with TRBJ2-3, with 13 bases identical to TRBD2. This CDR3 is built from 14 residues. Germline V lookup: CDR1 SGHVS, CDR2 FQNEAQ. Trimming at V came to 8 bases and at J to 5 bases, leaving 4 bases not matched to a gene. CDR3 amino acids: CASRTSGSIDTQYF. The CDR3 DNA follows: TGTGCCAGCCGGACTAGCGGGAGTATAGATACGCAGTATTTT. Variable domain in full (rest from reference TRBV7-8 and TRBJ2-3): GAGVSQSPRYKVAKRGQDVALRCDPISGHVSLFWYQQALGQGPEFLTYFQNEAQLDKSGLPSDRFFAERPEGSVSTLKIQRTQQEDSAVYLCASRTSGSIDTQYFGPGTRLTVL.

The gene calls are TRBV6-1 and TRBJ2-1; TRBD2 matches at 7 bases. From germline, CDR1 is MNHNS and CDR2 SASEGT. The CDR3 has 15 residues. V lost 5 bases to trimming and J lost 1 base; unmatched junction nucleotides: 5. The CDR3 DNA reads as TGTGCCAGCAGTCGAGGACTAGTATCCTACAATGAGCAGTTCTTC. Translated: CASSRGLVSYNEQFF.

The rearrangement links TRBV10-3 to TRBJ1-1; no firm D call. The CDR3 covers 14 residues. The germline V and J ends were trimmed by 0 bases and 6 bases, with 11 bases remaining between them. Germline CDR1 and CDR2: ENHRY and SYGVKD. CDR3 DNA sequence: TGTGCCATCAGTGAGTCAGGAGGGAGCTCTGAAGCTTTCTTT. Translating it yields CAISESGGSSEAFF.

About this clone itself: The sample has other DNA sequences that encode this CDR3 too. The chain is built from TRBV7-9 and TRBJ2-1, with D uncertain. Germline CDR1 is SEHNR and CDR2 is FQNEAQ (reference sequence). The CDR3 is made up of 13 amino acids. V was trimmed by 1 base and J by 2 bases, leaving 3 bases between them. The DNA of the CDR3 is TGTGCCAGCAGCTTAGGTACCTACAATGAGCAGTTCTTC. It specifies CASSLGTYNEQFF.

There are a few counts of this clone. This rearrangement joins TRBV9 to TRBJ2-1; 9 nucleotides align to TRBD1. Losses at the gene ends were 3 bases for V and 3 bases for J; bases not matched to a gene: 7. Germline V gene sequence: CDR1 SGDLS, CDR2 YYNGEE. The CDR3 is 16 amino acids. The CDR3 region is CASSGGGTGNYNEQFF. CDR3 nucleotide sequence: TGTGCCAGCAGCGGAGGGGGGACAGGGAACTACAATGAGCAGTTCTTC. Using reference TRBV9 and TRBJ2-1 for the parts outside the CDR3, the full variable domain is DSGVTQTPKHLITATGQRVTLRCSPRSGDLSVYWYQQSLDQGLQFLIQYYNGEERAKGNILERFSAQQFPDLHSELNLSSLELGDSALYFCASSGGGTGNYNEQFFGPGTRLTVL.

The gene calls are TRBV9 and TRBJ2-1; D ambiguous. The CDR3 spans 12 residues. The V gene lost 4 bases and the J gene lost 7 bases, with 9 bases spanning the gap. The germline V gene has CDR1 SGDLS and CDR2 YYNGEE. CDR3 residues: CASSSMTNEQFF. CDR3 sequence (DNA): TGTGCCAGCAGCTCAATGACTAATGAGCAGTTCTTC. Full variable domain (rest looked up from reference TRBV9 and TRBJ2-1): DSGVTQTPKHLITATGQRVTLRCSPRSGDLSVYWYQQSLDQGLQFLIQYYNGEERAKGNILERFSAQQFPDLHSELNLSSLELGDSALYFCASSSMTNEQFFGPGTRLTVL.

The chain joins TRBV5-1 to TRBJ2-3; D is perhaps TRBD2 (5 bases). V dropped 6 bases and J dropped 1 base, with 18 bases sitting between them. CDR1 is SGHRS and CDR2 is YFSETQ in the germline V gene. CDR3 length equals 16 residues. Here the CDR3 reads CASNPNGEWGTDTQYF. DNA of the CDR3: TGCGCCAGCAACCCTAACGGGGAATGGGGCACAGATACGCAGTATTTT.

The J gene is TRBJ2-1, the V gene TRBV6-5, with a possible D match to TRBD2 (9 bases). CDR3 length: 15 residues. The germline CDR1 and CDR2 sequences are MNHEY and SVGAGI. V was clipped by 5 bases and J by 10 bases, with 21 bases between them. CDR3 protein: CASSQGTGGTSEQFF. As DNA, the CDR3 is TGTGCCAGCAGTCAAGGGACAGGTGGGACTAGCGAGCAGTTCTTC.

The chain links TRBV30 to TRBJ1-1, with D maybe TRBD1 (5 bases). This CDR3 is built from 13 residues. Germline V gene sequence: CDR1 GTSNPN, CDR2 SVGIG (reference sequence). V was cut by 2 bases and J by 5 bases, with 12 bases left in between. CDR3 DNA sequence: TGTGCCTGGAGTAAAACAGGTGGGACTGAAGCTTTCTTT. Amino acids: CAWSKTGGTEAFF. Supplemented by reference TRBV30 and TRBJ1-1, the full variable domain reads SQTIHQWPATLVQPVGSPLSLECTVEGTSNPNLYWYRQAAGRGLQLLFYSVGIGQISSEVPQNLSASRPQDRQFILSSKKLLLSDSGFYLCAWSKTGGTEAFFGQGTRLTVV.

The V and J genes are TRBV5-1 and TRBJ1-1, with TRBD1 as a possible D gene (5 bases). The CDR3 has 13 amino acids. Per the germline V gene, CDR1 is SGHRS and CDR2 is YFSETQ. Trimming cost V 9 bases and J 2 bases, with 14 bases left between them. This CDR3 is CATSRGLNTEAFF. The CDR3 DNA is TGCGCCACCTCCCGGGGACTCAACACTGAAGCTTTCTTT.

The V gene is TRBV19, the J gene TRBJ1-3, with TRBD1 matching over 11 bases. The ends lost 4 bases at V and 4 bases at J; junction bases unmatched: 15. The CDR3 contains 19 residues. Germline V gives CDR1 LNHDA, CDR2 SQIVND (reference sequence). The CDR3 spells CASSTTGTGGYYAGNTIYF. In nucleotides, the CDR3 is TGTGCCAGTAGTACGACCGGGACAGGGGGATATTATGCGGGAAACACCATATATTTT.

The count of this clone is one. The V call is TRBV10-2, the J call TRBJ1-4; possible D gene TRBD1, 5 bases. V lost 3 bases, J lost 6 bases, and 17 bases lay in between. Per germline, CDR1 WSHSY and CDR2 SAAADI. This CDR3 is built from 16 residues. CDR3 loop: CASSDRAQLRDEKLFF. As DNA, the CDR3 is TGCGCCAGCAGTGACAGGGCCCAGCTACGGGATGAAAAACTGTTTTTT.

The chain couples TRBV28 to TRBJ1-4; TRBD1 matches at 7 bases. The germline V gene has CDR1 MDHEN and CDR2 SYDVKM. V was pared by 5 bases and J by 7 bases, with 10 bases of the junction left unmatched. The CDR3 is 15 residues long. As DNA, the CDR3 is TGTGCCAGCAGTCCTCCTACAGGGGTCCTTGAAAAACTGTTTTTT. Its protein product is CASSPPTGVLEKLFF. Based on the CDR3 plus reference TRBV28 and TRBJ1-4, the full variable domain is DVKVTQSSRYLVKRTGEKVFLECVQDMDHENMFWYRQDPGLGLRLIYFSYDVKMKEKGDIPEGYSVSREKKERFSLILESASTNQTSMYLCASSPPTGVLEKLFFGSGTQLSVL.